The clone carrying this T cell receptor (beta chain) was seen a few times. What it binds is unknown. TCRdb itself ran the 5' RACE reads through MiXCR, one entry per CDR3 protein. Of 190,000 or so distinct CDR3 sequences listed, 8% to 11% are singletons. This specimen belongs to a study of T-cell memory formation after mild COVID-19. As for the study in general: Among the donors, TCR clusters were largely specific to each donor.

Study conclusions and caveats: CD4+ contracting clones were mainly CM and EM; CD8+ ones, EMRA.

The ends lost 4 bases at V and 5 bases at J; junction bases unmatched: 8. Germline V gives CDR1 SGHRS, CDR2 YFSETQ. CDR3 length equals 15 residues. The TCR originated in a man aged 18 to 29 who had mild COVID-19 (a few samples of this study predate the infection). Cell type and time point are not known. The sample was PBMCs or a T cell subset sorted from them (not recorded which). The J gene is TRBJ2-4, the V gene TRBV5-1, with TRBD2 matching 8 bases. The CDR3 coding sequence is TGCGCCAGCAGCCAGCGGGGGCGGGGAGAAAACATTCAGTACTTC. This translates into CASSQRGRGENIQYF.